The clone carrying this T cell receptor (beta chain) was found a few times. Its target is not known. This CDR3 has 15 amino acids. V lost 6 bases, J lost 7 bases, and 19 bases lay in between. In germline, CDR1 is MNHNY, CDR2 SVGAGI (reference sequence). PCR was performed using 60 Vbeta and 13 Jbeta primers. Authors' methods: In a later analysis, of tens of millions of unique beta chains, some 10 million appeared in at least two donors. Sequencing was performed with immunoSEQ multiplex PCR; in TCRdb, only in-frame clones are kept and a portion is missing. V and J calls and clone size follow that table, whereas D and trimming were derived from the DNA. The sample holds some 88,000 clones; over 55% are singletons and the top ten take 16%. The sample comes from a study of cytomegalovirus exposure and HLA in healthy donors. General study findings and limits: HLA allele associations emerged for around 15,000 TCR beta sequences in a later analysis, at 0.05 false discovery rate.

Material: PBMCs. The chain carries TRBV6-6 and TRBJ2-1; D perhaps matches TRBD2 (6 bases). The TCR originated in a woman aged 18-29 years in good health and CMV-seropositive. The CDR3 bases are TGTGCCAGCAGCCCCCGAGGAGGGAGCAGGAATGAGCAGTTCTTC. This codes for CASSPRGGSRNEQFF.